This is a list of T cell receptor beta chains from one sample in a study of OX40 agonist ivuxolimab in advanced cancers. Using immunoSEQ multiplex PCR, the repertoire was profiled, and TCRdb retains in-frame clones only, with some absent. The sample consists of approximately 49,000 clones, 80% to 85% of them appearing once. Sequencing used CD4+ or CD8+ T cells sorted from blood, obtained in a trial of the OX40 agonist ivuxolimab. These receptors were obtained from an adult with an advanced solid tumor such as melanoma, head and neck, liver or kidney cancer. The CDR3 runs from the conserved cysteine through the conserved F or W. Each record gives: CDR3 DNA, CDR3 protein, clone size, D gene, V gene, J gene. A D gene is named only where the DNA matches it firmly. The size field is filled for only some rows; it gives once, few, many or a size class.

CDR3nt: TGTGCCAGCAGTTTATCTGGGGCCAACGTCCTGACTTTC; CDR3aa: CASSLSGANVLTF; abundance: -; d_gene: -; v_gene: TRBV27; j_gene: TRBJ2-6
CDR3nt: TGTGCCAGCAGTTTATGGTGGGATGGGGACAGCTTCCCAGATACGCAGTATTTT; CDR3aa: CASSLWWDGDSFPDTQYF; abundance: few; d_gene: TRBD1; v_gene: TRBV28; j_gene: TRBJ2-3
CDR3nt: TGTGCCAGCAGTACACCTAGAAGCGGGACCTACGAGCAGTACTTC; CDR3aa: CASSTPRSGTYEQYF; abundance: -; d_gene: TRBD2; v_gene: TRBV28; j_gene: TRBJ2-7
CDR3nt: TGTGCCAGTATGCGGACACCCTACGAGCAGTACTTC; CDR3aa: CASMRTPYEQYF; abundance: -; d_gene: -; v_gene: TRBV19; j_gene: TRBJ2-7
CDR3nt: TGTGCCAGCAGCGAACCGGGACGGACCCTCTACGAGCAGTACTTC; CDR3aa: CASSEPGRTLYEQYF; abundance: -; d_gene: -; v_gene: TRBV27; j_gene: TRBJ2-7
CDR3nt: TGTGCCAGCAGTTACGGACTAGCGGGAGGGCTGGAGACCCAGTACTTC; CDR3aa: CASSYGLAGGLETQYF; abundance: -; d_gene: TRBD2; v_gene: TRBV27; j_gene: TRBJ2-5
CDR3nt: TGTGCCAGCAGCAAAAGGACTAGCGGGTTGGACAATGAGCAGTTCTTC; CDR3aa: CASSKRTSGLDNEQFF; abundance: -; d_gene: -; v_gene: TRBV21-1; j_gene: TRBJ2-1
CDR3nt: TGCGCCAGCAGCCAAGATGAGAGGCTTCAGTACTTC; CDR3aa: CASSQDERLQYF; abundance: -; d_gene: -; v_gene: TRBV4-1; j_gene: TRBJ2-4
CDR3nt: TGCGCCAGCAGCCAAGACCCTTCCTCTGGAAACACCATATATTTT; CDR3aa: CASSQDPSSGNTIYF; abundance: -; d_gene: -; v_gene: TRBV4-1; j_gene: TRBJ1-3
CDR3nt: TGTGCCAGCAGCGTGGGGACCAACTCCCGGGAGACCCAGTACTTC; CDR3aa: CASSVGTNSRETQYF; abundance: -; d_gene: -; v_gene: TRBV9; j_gene: TRBJ2-5
CDR3nt: TGTGCCATGGCGGGAGAAAGGTGGGAGACCCAGTACTTC; CDR3aa: CAMAGERWETQYF; abundance: -; d_gene: TRBD2; v_gene: TRBV7-8; j_gene: TRBJ2-5
CDR3nt: TGTGCCAGCAGCGCCCCACCCAGCTCTGGAAACACCATATATTTT; CDR3aa: CASSAPPSSGNTIYF; abundance: -; d_gene: -; v_gene: TRBV9; j_gene: TRBJ1-3
CDR3nt: TGTGCCAGCAGCTTGATAGCGTCCCACGAGCAGTACTTC; CDR3aa: CASSLIASHEQYF; abundance: once; d_gene: -; v_gene: TRBV5-4; j_gene: TRBJ2-7
CDR3nt: TGTGCCAGCACTTTTGCGGGACAGGGCCCCAATGAGCAGTTCTTC; CDR3aa: CASTFAGQGPNEQFF; abundance: -; d_gene: TRBD1; v_gene: TRBV27; j_gene: TRBJ2-1
CDR3nt: TGTGCCAGCAGCTGGTGGGAGGGGCAAGGGGGCAATGAGCAGTTCTTC; CDR3aa: CASSWWEGQGGNEQFF; abundance: -; d_gene: -; v_gene: TRBV11-2; j_gene: TRBJ2-1
CDR3nt: TGTGCCTGGGGAACAGGGGCTGGGATAGAAAATGAGCAGTTCTTC; CDR3aa: CAWGTGAGIENEQFF; abundance: -; d_gene: TRBD1; v_gene: TRBV30; j_gene: TRBJ2-1
CDR3nt: TGTGCCAGCAGTTTAAAGTATATGAACACTGAAGCTTTCTTT; CDR3aa: CASSLKYMNTEAFF; abundance: -; d_gene: -; v_gene: TRBV27; j_gene: TRBJ1-1
CDR3nt: TGTGCCAGCAGCGTAGGAGCGGGGGGCTCCTACGAGCAGTACTTC; CDR3aa: CASSVGAGGSYEQYF; abundance: -; d_gene: TRBD2; v_gene: TRBV9; j_gene: TRBJ2-7
CDR3nt: TGCGCCAGCAGTCTCAGCCTAGGAAGCTACGAGCAGTACTTC; CDR3aa: CASSLSLGSYEQYF; abundance: -; d_gene: -; v_gene: TRBV4-1; j_gene: TRBJ2-7
CDR3nt: TGCGCCAGCAGCTTCGGGACTAGCGGGGTCTTTGCCGGGGAGCTGTTTTTT; CDR3aa: CASSFGTSGVFAGELFF; abundance: -; d_gene: TRBD2; v_gene: TRBV4-3; j_gene: TRBJ2-2
CDR3nt: TGTGCCAGCAGTGAACCTGGGGTTGGCTCCTACGAGCAGTACTTC; CDR3aa: CASSEPGVGSYEQYF; abundance: few; d_gene: -; v_gene: TRBV6-1; j_gene: TRBJ2-7
CDR3nt: TGTGCCAGCAGGCTGGGGGGAGCCAGGGCTTATGGCTACACCTTC; CDR3aa: CASRLGGARAYGYTF; abundance: -; d_gene: -; v_gene: TRBV27; j_gene: TRBJ1-2
CDR3nt: TGTGCCAGCAGCCTTGACCGGAATGTGAACACTGAAGCTTTCTTT; CDR3aa: CASSLDRNVNTEAFF; abundance: -; d_gene: -; v_gene: TRBV5-4; j_gene: TRBJ1-1
CDR3nt: TGTGCCAGCAGTCTGACTAGCGGGAGGGCAATTTCCCAAGAGACCCAGTACTTC; CDR3aa: CASSLTSGRAISQETQYF; abundance: -; d_gene: TRBD2; v_gene: TRBV28; j_gene: TRBJ2-5
CDR3nt: TGTGCCAGCAGCTTGGGGTGGGGGAACACTGAAGCTTTCTTT; CDR3aa: CASSLGWGNTEAFF; abundance: -; d_gene: -; v_gene: TRBV5-6; j_gene: TRBJ1-1
CDR3nt: TGTGCCAGGACAGGGCCGGGAAATTCACCCCTCCACTTT; CDR3aa: CARTGPGNSPLHF; abundance: -; d_gene: -; v_gene: TRBV21-1; j_gene: TRBJ1-6
CDR3nt: TGTGCCAGCAGTTACTTACAGGGGGGTGACTACGAGCAGTACTTC; CDR3aa: CASSYLQGGDYEQYF; abundance: -; d_gene: TRBD1; v_gene: TRBV6-5; j_gene: TRBJ2-7
CDR3nt: TGTGCCAGCAGTTTGGTACCGGCCGCGGCGTATAATTCACCCCTCCACTTT; CDR3aa: CASSLVPAAAYNSPLHF; abundance: -; d_gene: -; v_gene: TRBV27; j_gene: TRBJ1-6
CDR3nt: TGCGCCAGCAGCTTGGTAGGGGATGGGTACGAGCAGTACTTC; CDR3aa: CASSLVGDGYEQYF; abundance: -; d_gene: -; v_gene: TRBV5-1; j_gene: TRBJ2-7
CDR3nt: TGTGCCAGCTTACCCGGACCCAAGTACGTCAATCAGCCCCAGCATTTT; CDR3aa: CASLPGPKYVNQPQHF; abundance: -; d_gene: -; v_gene: TRBV19; j_gene: TRBJ1-5
CDR3nt: TGTGCCAGCAGCTTGTCCGGCGGCGAGCAGTACTTC; CDR3aa: CASSLSGGEQYF; abundance: -; d_gene: -; v_gene: TRBV11-3; j_gene: TRBJ2-7
CDR3nt: TGCGCCAGCAGCTCTTTCGGGACAGGCTATGGCTACACCTTC; CDR3aa: CASSSFGTGYGYTF; abundance: -; d_gene: TRBD1; v_gene: TRBV5-1; j_gene: TRBJ1-2
CDR3nt: TGTGCCAGCAGCTTCCTAGCGGGGACTACAGATACGCAGTATTTT; CDR3aa: CASSFLAGTTDTQYF; abundance: -; d_gene: TRBD2; v_gene: TRBV7-9; j_gene: TRBJ2-3
CDR3nt: TGTGCCAGCATGCCTAGCGGGAAGAAAGAGACCCAGTACTTC; CDR3aa: CASMPSGKKETQYF; abundance: -; d_gene: TRBD2; v_gene: TRBV6-6; j_gene: TRBJ2-5
CDR3nt: TGCGCCAGCAGCCAAGTAGGTGGGTCTGGGGCCAACGTCCTGACTTTC; CDR3aa: CASSQVGGSGANVLTF; abundance: few; d_gene: -; v_gene: TRBV4-3; j_gene: TRBJ2-6
CDR3nt: TGTGCCAGCAGCCAGGGTCATAACACTGAAGCTTTCTTT; CDR3aa: CASSQGHNTEAFF; abundance: -; d_gene: -; v_gene: TRBV5-4; j_gene: TRBJ1-1
CDR3nt: TGCAGTGCTAGAGTGGGCCGGGAAGCTTTCTTT; CDR3aa: CSARVGREAFF; abundance: -; d_gene: -; v_gene: TRBV20-1; j_gene: TRBJ1-1
CDR3nt: TGCAGCGGGAGGGCCTCTTCTAACACTGAAGCTTTCTTT; CDR3aa: CSGRASSNTEAFF; abundance: -; d_gene: -; v_gene: TRBV29-1; j_gene: TRBJ1-1
CDR3nt: TGTGCCAGCAGTGAATATCAACAGTCCACCGGGGAGCTGTTTTTT; CDR3aa: CASSEYQQSTGELFF; abundance: few; d_gene: -; v_gene: TRBV25-1; j_gene: TRBJ2-2
CDR3nt: TGCGCCAGCAGCCCCGGGGGAAGCTCCTACAATGAGCAGTTCTTC; CDR3aa: CASSPGGSSYNEQFF; abundance: -; d_gene: -; v_gene: TRBV5-1; j_gene: TRBJ2-1
CDR3nt: TGTGCCAGCAGTTTGTCTAGCGGGAGGAGCTCCTACAATGAGCAGTTCTTC; CDR3aa: CASSLSSGRSSYNEQFF; abundance: -; d_gene: TRBD2; v_gene: TRBV27; j_gene: TRBJ2-1
CDR3nt: TGTGCCAGCAGCTTCAGTGAGTACCAAGAGACCCAGTACTTC; CDR3aa: CASSFSEYQETQYF; abundance: -; d_gene: -; v_gene: TRBV7-2; j_gene: TRBJ2-5
CDR3nt: TGCGCCAGCAGCCAACTCGGGACAGGGGAGTCCTACGAGCAGTACTTC; CDR3aa: CASSQLGTGESYEQYF; abundance: -; d_gene: TRBD1; v_gene: TRBV4-1; j_gene: TRBJ2-7
CDR3nt: TGTGCCAGCAGCGCGGCCGGACAGGGAGGCCCCGGGGAGCTGTTTTTT; CDR3aa: CASSAAGQGGPGELFF; abundance: once; d_gene: TRBD1; v_gene: TRBV13; j_gene: TRBJ2-2
CDR3nt: TGTGCCATCCCCCCGATCCTAGACGGGGAGCTGTTTTTT; CDR3aa: CAIPPILDGELFF; abundance: -; d_gene: -; v_gene: TRBV7-9; j_gene: TRBJ2-2